This record concerns one TCR beta chain sequence. The table lists this clone with a few counts. It lacks a known antigen. No much larger clone is present one base from it, and per-base qualities are unavailable. According to the germline V gene (reference sequence), CDR1 reads LNHNV and CDR2 reads YYDKDF. The CDR3 runs 14 amino acids, cysteine and phenylalanine included. The DNA shown is the 42-base CDR3, in frame from base 1. V is trimmed back by 6 bases and J by 4 bases, and the junction contains 9 bases that no gene match accounts for. TCR CDR3 regions were amplified from genomic DNA by multiplex PCR using the deep immunoSEQ assay. Extracted genomic DNA from each cell subset was spread evenly across all wells of several immunoSEQ 96-well plates, with each plate serving as a replicate. Each replicate PCR for sorted subsets received roughly 0.2 ug genomic DNA, equal to roughly 30,000 T cell genomes. Purified libraries were measured with a Qubit 3.0 fluorometer, size-checked on a Bioanalyzer 2100, and measured again with the KAPA Library Quantification kit. Every immunoSEQ 96-well plate was sequenced on a separate single-read 150-cycle Illumina NextSeq 550 flow cell. In the paper's pipeline: The immunoSEQ output contained only junctional sequences without quality scores, so filtering could not match that applied to full-length reads. To assign V/J genes and CDR3, sequences were annotated using PyIR, a Python wrapper for IgBLAST v1.9, with IMGT germline references. Reads with weak V/J assignments (E-value above 1e-6), missing CDR3, stop codons, out-of-frame junctions, or ambiguous translated residues were removed. V3J clonotypes were defined by identical inferred V gene, J gene, and CDR3 amino acid sequence. Percentage overlap between repertoires was computed as shared unique clonotypes divided by the size of the smaller repertoire. RTK rarefaction, the Chao1 estimator, and Recon v2.1 estimates of unobserved clonotypes were used to assess repertoire richness. For all TCRbeta clonotypes obtained by the gDNA method from several donors, generation probabilities were computed with OLGA. As stored in TCRdb, this immuneACCESS dataset retains in-frame rearrangements with V and J assigned. A fraction of the clones does not appear; measured against another copy, unresolved V genes explain less than half of the discrepancy, and the remainder lacks a known reason. The V and J calls and clone size were taken over from that table, and D and trimming were inferred from the DNA. This sample gives around 2,000,000 clones in total; roughly 95% of them show up just once. Jointly, the top ten make up 0.9% to 1.3% of the sample.

The data stem from a study of shared clonotypes between healthy human individuals (dated by TCRdb to about 2020). About the study as a whole: Three men and two women, aged 18 to 49 years, made up the cohort. For each donor, CD4 naive and CD4 memory were each run on three plates, CD8 naive on two plates, and CD8 memory on one plate. To estimate repertoire size and how much clonotypes are shared between individuals, the study performed deep sequencing of blood TCR repertoires from a handful of healthy adults. Different laboratories and diverse techniques were used to prepare libraries and sequence TCR repertoires, to increase sequencing depth and limit assay-specific biases. Leukapheresis yielded between about 0.8 and 9.5 billion PBMCs per donor. Summary of the overall study and its limitations: Higher generation probabilities were observed for clonotypes shared by all four sorted-subset donors than for non-shared clonotypes. Sampling was restricted to blood, and TCR repertoires in tissue are likely to differ from TCR repertoires in blood. Pairwise subsampling led to the expectation that sequencing depth would affect the degree of clonotype sharing among donors. The small number of donors limited the genetic and exposure-history diversity represented. Rarefaction of sorted-subset datasets indicated incomplete sequencing despite the large sequencing depth. About 5% of naive CD4, 3.5% of naive CD8, around 2.3% of memory CD4, and around 0.42% of memory CD8 clonotypes were shared across a few donors. Naive subsets generally had larger estimated clonotype richness than memory subsets.

CD8 naive samples consisted of CD45RO-negative cells that were positively selected for CCR7, yielding a CD45RA+CCR7+ population without TemRA cells. Healthy HIV-negative adults with no recently reported acute infections or vaccinations were included as donors. Only Caucasian adults living in Nashville, Tennessee, USA were represented among the donors. Blood was collected by leukapheresis, and PBMCs were isolated by Ficoll-Histopaque density gradient centrifugation and then cryopreserved in liquid nitrogen vapor phase. Analytical flow cytometry was used to check the purity and quantity of every magnetically sorted T cell population. Genomic DNA was isolated from each sorted fraction and quantified by UV absorbance on a Nanodrop 2000c.

Sequenced material: naive CD8+ T cells sorted from blood. This sample's cell subset or site label indicates: CD45RA+CCR7+. The source is a man between 18 and 35 years old in good health. The V and J genes are TRBV15 and TRBJ2-7, and 7 junction bases match TRBD1. The nucleotides are TGTGCCACCAGTGTCGACAGGGCTCGTTACGAGCAGTACTTC. The resulting protein is CATSVDRARYEQYF.